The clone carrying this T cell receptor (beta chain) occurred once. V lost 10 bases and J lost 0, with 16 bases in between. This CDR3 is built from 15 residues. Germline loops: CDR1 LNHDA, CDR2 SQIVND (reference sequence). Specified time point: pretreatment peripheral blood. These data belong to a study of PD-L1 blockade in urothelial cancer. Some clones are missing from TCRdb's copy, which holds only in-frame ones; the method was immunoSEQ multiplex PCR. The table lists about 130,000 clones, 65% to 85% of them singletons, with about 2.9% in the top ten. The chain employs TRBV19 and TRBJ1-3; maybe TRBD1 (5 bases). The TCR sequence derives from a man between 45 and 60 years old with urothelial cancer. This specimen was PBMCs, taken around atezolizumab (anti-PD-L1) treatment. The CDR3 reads CATDDSSFSGNTIYF. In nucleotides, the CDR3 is TGTGCCACGGACGACAGTTCCTTCTCTGGAAACACCATATATTTT.